Below, 28 T cell receptor beta chains from the same sample are listed, as sequenced in a study of CD8 T cells in Susac syndrome. An input of roughly 0.45 to 1 ug of RNA was subjected to reverse transcription using random hexamers. TCRdb re-derived calls from the immunoSEQ multiplex PCR reads in MiXCR, one entry per CDR3 protein. There are 250,000 to 300,000 distinct CDR3 sequences in the sample; 70% to 90% occur only once, and approximately 0.18% lies in the top ten. The sample consisted of CD8+ T cells from PBMCs. These receptors all stem from a human donor with multiple sclerosis.

The chain carries TRBV7-9 and TRBJ2-1; D is uncertain. Trimming cost V 5 bases and J 10 bases, with 12 bases left between them. There are 12 residues in the CDR3. Germline lookup yields CDR1 SEHNR and CDR2 FQNEAQ (reference sequence). The CDR3 DNA sequence: TGTGCCAGCAGCGAGGAGTCCCCAGAGCAGTTCTTC. This codes for CASSEESPEQFF. Variable domain in full (rest from reference TRBV7-9 and TRBJ2-1): DTGVSQNPRHKITKRGQNVTFRCDPISEHNRLYWYRQTLGQGPEFLTYFQNEAQLEKSRLLSDRFSAERPKGSFSTLEIQRTEQGDSAMYLCASSEESPEQFFGPGTRLTVL.

The chain links TRBV7-9 to TRBJ1-2; D gene ambiguous. The CDR3 is made up of 13 amino acids. In germline, CDR1 is SEHNR, CDR2 FQNEAQ (reference sequence). Trimming took off 1 base at V and 6 bases at J, with 9 bases between the two ends. The CDR3 region is CASSLGGMDGYTF. The CDR3 DNA reads TGTGCCAGCAGCTTAGGAGGGATGGATGGCTACACCTTC.

The J gene is TRBJ1-2, the V gene TRBV9; maybe TRBD1 (5 bases). The length of the CDR3 is 14 residues. CDR1 and CDR2 from the germline V gene are SGDLS and YYNGEE. V lost 1 base and J lost 4, with 11 bases in between. The CDR3 loop is CASSVQGGSYGYTF. The DNA for the CDR3 is TGTGCCAGCAGCGTACAGGGCGGGAGCTATGGCTACACCTTC.

In nucleotides, the CDR3 is TGTGCCAGCAGCTTAGGCCAGGACAGGGGACAAGAGACCCAGTACTTC. Its translation is CASSLGQDRGQETQYF. The rearrangement uses TRBV13 and TRBJ2-5, with TRBD1 matching 9 bases. The germline V gene encodes CDR1 PRHDT and CDR2 FYEKMQ (reference sequence). The CDR3 runs 16 residues. Germline trimming cut 0 bases from V and 2 bases from J; bases unmatched to any gene: 4.

The gene calls are TRBV4-1 and TRBJ2-1; 8 positions agree with TRBD1. The germline gives CDR1 MGHRA, CDR2 YSYEKL. The CDR3 spans 18 residues. The trim removed 3 bases at V and 3 bases at J, leaving 13 bases unmatched. The CDR3 region has the DNA TGCGCCAGCAGCCACCCTTCGACAGATACAGGGGGCTACAATGAGCAGTTCTTC. It codes for CASSHPSTDTGGYNEQFF.

The chain links TRBV20-1 to TRBJ2-1; 8 bases line up with TRBD2. The CDR3 has 15 residues. Germline V gene data show CDR1 as DFQATT and CDR2 as SNEGSKA (reference sequence). V was pared by 3 bases and J by 5 bases, with 9 bases of the junction left unmatched. DNA for the CDR3: TGCAGTGCTAGCCCGGGAGGGGGGGGCAACAATGAGCAGTTCTTC. Translation gives CSASPGGGGNNEQFF.

The chain recombines TRBV20-1 with TRBJ2-1; D gene ambiguous. V was cut by 1 base and J by 7 bases, with 8 bases left in between. Germline V gene lookup returns CDR1 DFQATT and CDR2 SNEGSKA (reference sequence). CDR3 length: 12 residues. CDR3 sequence (DNA): TGCAGTGCTAGAGCGACGGTGAATGAGCAGTTCTTC. It yields the protein CSARATVNEQFF.

This sequence joins TRBV29-1 and TRBJ2-7; D may be TRBD1 (5 bases). V was trimmed by 4 bases and J by 8 bases, leaving 21 bases between them. Germline V gene data show CDR1 as SQVTM and CDR2 as ANQGSEA. This CDR3 contains 14 residues. The CDR3 coding sequence is TGCAGCGTTGTTCCAACAGGCCAGGTGTTTAAGCAGTACTTC. This gives the protein CSVVPTGQVFKQYF.

The chain carries TRBV5-1 and TRBJ1-2, with a weak D call TRBD1 (6 bases). The germline CDR1 and CDR2 sequences are SGHRS and YFSETQ. The CDR3 has 14 residues. Trimming pared 3 bases from V and 4 bases from J, leaving 13 bases between. This CDR3 is CASSWDTPSYGYTF. CDR3 nucleotides: TGCGCCAGCAGCTGGGACACCCCGAGCTATGGCTACACCTTC.

The chain has TRBV27 and TRBJ1-5, with unresolved D. V lost 4 bases and J lost 3, with 7 bases in between. Germline assignment: CDR1 MNHEY and CDR2 SMNVEV (reference sequence). This CDR3 is built from 13 residues. The CDR3 coding sequence is TGTGCCAGCAGTTCCGGGATCAATCAGCCCCAGCATTTT. Protein: CASSSGINQPQHF.

V gene TRBV25-1 combines with J gene TRBJ2-3; no reliable D call. The CDR3 consists of 12 residues. The germline CDR1 and CDR2 sequences are MGHDK and SYGVNS. The V end was cut by 3 bases, the J end by 2 bases, with 3 bases between. The CDR3 sequence: CASSDATDTQYF. In nucleotides, the CDR3 is TGTGCCAGCAGTGATGCCACAGATACGCAGTATTTT.

The chain uses TRBV9 and TRBJ2-3; 7 bases agree with TRBD2. In germline, CDR1 is SGDLS, CDR2 YYNGEE. Trimming took 2 bases from V and 4 from J; bases not matched to a gene: 7. This CDR3 is built from 15 residues. The CDR3 nucleotides are TGTGCCAGCAGCGTCGGGGGAGGGCCCTCAGATACGCAGTATTTT. Amino acid sequence: CASSVGGGPSDTQYF.

The rearrangement links TRBV27 to TRBJ2-7, with 10 bases identical to TRBD1. V gave up 2 bases and J gave up 3 bases; unmatched junction bases: 4. CDR1 is MNHEY, CDR2 SMNVEV, per germline (reference sequence). The length of the CDR3 is 15 residues. This chain's CDR3 is CASSLPGQGIYEQYF. CDR3 sequence (DNA): TGTGCCAGCAGTTTACCGGGACAGGGGATCTACGAGCAGTACTTC.

The chain links TRBV29-1 to TRBJ1-2; maybe TRBD1 (5 bases). The CDR3 extends over 14 amino acids. Trimming shortened V by 1 base and J by 1 base, and 10 bases separated the two germline ends. Germline CDR1 is SQVTM and CDR2 is ANQGSEA. CDR3 loop: CSVEGQPHNYGYTF. Here the CDR3 DNA reads TGCAGCGTTGAAGGACAGCCCCATAACTATGGCTACACCTTC.

The J gene is TRBJ2-3, the V gene TRBV14, with a tentative D call TRBD2 (6 bases). The CDR3 spans 16 residues. V lost 4 bases and J lost 4, with 18 bases in between. Germline V gives CDR1 SGHDN, CDR2 FVKESK. CDR3 protein: CASSPRVGLAADTQYF. The CDR3 nucleotides read TGTGCCAGCAGCCCAAGAGTGGGATTAGCGGCAGATACGCAGTATTTT.

This chain connects TRBV2 to TRBJ2-2; the D is unclear. Trimming left V 9 bases short and J 4 bases short, with 9 bases between. This CDR3 is 12 amino acids long. From germline, CDR1 is SNHLY and CDR2 FYNNEI. The CDR3 bases are TGTGCCAGTCCCAAGCCCACCGGGGAGCTGTTTTTT. Encoded protein: CASPKPTGELFF.

J is TRBJ2-5 and V is TRBV28, with 11 bases lining up with TRBD2. Germline CDR1 reads MDHEN; CDR2 reads SYDVKM. The CDR3 loop spans 14 amino acids. V lost 6 bases, J lost 4 bases, and 4 bases stayed unmatched. Written as DNA, the CDR3 is TGTGCCAGCAGAACGACTAGCGGGATAGAGACCCAGTACTTC. It translates to CASRTTSGIETQYF.

This clonotype was detected only a few times. The chain's CDR3 is CAWSGSSSYEQYF. As DNA, the CDR3 is TGTGCCTGGAGTGGGTCGAGCTCCTACGAGCAGTACTTC. The rearrangement uses TRBV30 and TRBJ2-7; D not resolved. V was clipped by 1 base and J by 0 bases, with 7 bases between them. Germline CDR1 GTSNPN, CDR2 SVGIG (reference sequence). The length of the CDR3 is 13 residues.

This chain connects TRBV30 to TRBJ2-1; D ambiguous. CDR1 is GTSNPN, CDR2 SVGIG, per germline (reference sequence). Trimming shortened V by 7 bases and J by 0 bases, and 7 bases separated the two germline ends. This CDR3 comprises 12 residues. The CDR3 here is CASESSYNEQFF. The DNA of the CDR3 is TGTGCCTCCGAGAGCTCCTACAATGAGCAGTTCTTC.

This clonotype was picked up a small number of times. The CDR3 DNA reads as TGTGCCAGCAGCCCGGACTACGCCAAAGAGCAGTTCTTC. This codes for CASSPDYAKEQFF. The chain uses TRBV6-2 or TRBV6-3 and TRBJ2-1, with D maybe TRBD2 (6 bases). Per germline, CDR1 MNHEY and CDR2 SVGEGT. Trimming left V 6 bases short and J 10 bases short, with 16 bases between. The length of the CDR3 is 13 residues.

The rearrangement joins TRBV7-8 to TRBJ1-1; D ambiguous. Germline CDR1 is SGHVS and CDR2 is FQNEAQ. The V gene lost 3 bases and the J gene lost 0 bases, with 8 bases spanning the gap. The CDR3 consists of 14 residues. CDR3 coding DNA: TGTGCCAGCAGCTTTTACAGCGTGAACACTGAAGCTTTCTTT. The encoded protein is CASSFYSVNTEAFF.

In its sample, this clonotype was seen a few times. Here the CDR3 DNA reads TGTGCCAGCAGAACAGGGTCTACTGGAAACACCATATATTTT. Translating gives CASRTGSTGNTIYF. The chain is built from TRBV6-2 or TRBV6-3 and TRBJ1-3, with D perhaps matching TRBD1 (6 bases). Per the germline V gene, CDR1 is MNHEY and CDR2 is SVGEGT. CDR3 length: 14 amino acids. V gave up 6 bases and J gave up 2 bases, with 11 bases separating them.

The chain recombines TRBV5-1 with TRBJ2-1; TRBD2 matches 14 bases. V trimming: 1 base; J trimming: 8 bases; junction bases outside the gene matches: 8. CDR3 length: 17 amino acids. Germline-derived CDR1 and CDR2 are SGHRS and YFSETQ. The CDR3 region is CASSLRLAGGPIDEQFF. In DNA form, the CDR3 reads TGCGCCAGCAGCTTGAGACTAGCGGGAGGGCCTATCGATGAGCAGTTCTTC. Looking up the rest from reference TRBV5-1 and TRBJ2-1 gives the full variable domain: KAGVTQTPRYLIKTRGQQVTLSCSPISGHRSVSWYQQTPGQGLQFLFEYFSETQRNKGNFPGRFSGRQFSNSRSEMNVSTLELGDSALYLCASSLRLAGGPIDEQFFGPGTRLTVL.

The chain joins TRBV30 to TRBJ2-1; TRBD1 might be the D (5 bases). Trimming shortened V by 2 bases and J by 7 bases, and 9 bases separated the two germline ends. Germline V lookup: CDR1 GTSNPN, CDR2 SVGIG (reference sequence). The CDR3 is made up of 12 amino acids. CDR3 in DNA: TGTGCCTGGAGTATCAGGGTGAATGAGCAGTTCTTC. Translating it yields CAWSIRVNEQFF.

The chain is built from TRBV7-2 and TRBJ2-7, with 11 bases matching TRBD2. The CDR3 contains 16 residues. Germline V CDR1 and CDR2: SGHTA, FQGNSA. V shed 5 bases and J 7 bases; nucleotides not matched to a gene: 13. CDR3 amino acids: CASSPGLAGGPDEQYF. The CDR3 DNA is TGTGCCAGCAGCCCCGGGTTAGCGGGGGGGCCGGATGAGCAGTACTTC.

This clonotype came up once. The chain is built from TRBV12-5 and TRBJ2-3, with TRBD2 as a possible D gene (5 bases). V was cut by 0 bases and J by 2 bases, with 12 bases left in between. Germline assignment: CDR1 LGHNT and CDR2 FRNRAP. This CDR3 has 16 amino acids. CDR3: CASGLVLGRYTDTQYF. DNA of the CDR3: TGTGCTAGTGGTTTGGTACTAGGGCGGTACACAGATACGCAGTATTTT.

The CDR3: CASSERTTNYGYTF. The CDR3 DNA sequence: TGTGCCAGCAGTGAACGGACGACTAACTATGGCTACACCTTC. The chain carries TRBV25-1 and TRBJ1-2; D gene uncertain. The CDR3 spans 14 residues. The V gene's germline CDR1 is MGHDK and CDR2 SYGVNS. V lost 2 bases to trimming and J lost 0 bases, with 7 bases between them.

The chain is built from TRBV3-1 and TRBJ1-5; no reliable D call. This CDR3 comprises 15 residues. V gave up 0 bases and J gave up 1 base, with 7 bases separating them. CDR1 and CDR2 (germline): LGHDT, YNNKEL (reference sequence). CDR3 DNA sequence: TGTGCCAGCAGCCAAGATGGAGGCAGCAATCAGCCCCAGCATTTT. Protein product: CASSQDGGSNQPQHF. Based on the CDR3 plus reference TRBV3-1 and TRBJ1-5, the full variable domain is DTAVSQTPKYLVTQMGNDKSIKCEQNLGHDTMYWYKQDSKKFLKIMFSYNNKELIINETVPNRFSPKSPDKAHLNLHINSLELGDSAVYFCASSQDGGSNQPQHFGDGTRLSIL.